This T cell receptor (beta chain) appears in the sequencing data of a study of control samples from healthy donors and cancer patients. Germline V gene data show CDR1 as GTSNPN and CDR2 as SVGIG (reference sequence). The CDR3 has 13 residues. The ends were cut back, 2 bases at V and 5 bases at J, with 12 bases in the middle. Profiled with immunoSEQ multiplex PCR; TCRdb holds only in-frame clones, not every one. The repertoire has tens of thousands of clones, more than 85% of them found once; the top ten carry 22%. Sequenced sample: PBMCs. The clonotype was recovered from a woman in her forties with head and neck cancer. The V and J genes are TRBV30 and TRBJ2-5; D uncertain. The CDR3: CAWSNGPPETQYF. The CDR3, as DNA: TGTGCCTGGAGTAACGGACCCCCGGAGACCCAGTACTTC.